Presented here are 25 T cell receptor beta chains from one specimen sequenced in a study of CXCR3-negative and CXCR3-positive naive CD8 T cells. The study's findings and limits: For CXCR3-positive naive cells, TRB CDR3s were more hydrophobic than those of CXCR3-negative naive cells.

These TCRs' antigens remain unknown. UMI-labeled 5' RACE yielded the TRB cDNA libraries. From the 5' RACE reads, TCRdb lists one entry per CDR3 protein and no DNA. The sample data list about 84,000 distinct CDR3 sequences. Sequenced material: naive CXCR3+ CD8+ T cells from blood. Subset meaning: CD45RO-CCR7+CD27+CD95- naive CD8+ T cells expressing CXCR3 (TNR3+). All receptors derive from a human donor in good health. Some clones in this sample may be carry-over from other donors' samples.

The chain recombines TRBV14 with TRBJ2-2; the TCRdb call, TRBD1, lacks DNA for checking. Per germline, CDR1 SGHDN and CDR2 FVKESK. The length of the CDR3 is 17 residues. The CDR3 here is CASSRTSRDRMSGELFF.

The chain's CDR3 is CASSPEVGQPQHF. The chain joins TRBV6-6 to TRBJ1-5. This CDR3 region has 13 residues. Germline V CDR1 and CDR2: MNHNY, SVGAGI (reference sequence).

The V call is TRBV24-1, the J call TRBJ2-6; the TCRdb call, TRBD1, lacks DNA for checking. Looked up from germline, CDR1 is KGHDR and CDR2 is SFDVKD. CDR3 size: 16 residues. The CDR3 sequence: CATSGQEISGANVLTF.

The chain employs TRBV21-1 and TRBJ2-7; as DNA is missing, the TRBD1 call by TCRdb cannot be tested. TRBV21-1 is deemed a pseudogene. This CDR3 spans 16 amino acids. The CDR3: CASGAGNHSLPYEQYF.

V and J are TRBV4-1 and TRBJ2-5; the D call from TCRdb, TRBD1, cannot be confirmed without DNA. The CDR3 totals 12 residues. The germline V gene encodes CDR1 MGHRA and CDR2 YSYEKL. The CDR3 sequence is CASSRGGETQYF.

The CDR3 spells CSVRVGAGEAFF. The V and J genes are TRBV29-1 and TRBJ1-1; the D gene TCRdb calls, TRBD1, cannot be checked with no DNA. The germline V gene has CDR1 SQVTM and CDR2 ANQGSEA. The CDR3 has 12 amino acids.

The chain links TRBV12-3 or TRBV12-4 to TRBJ2-2; TCRdb's D call of TRBD2 is untestable without DNA. This CDR3 is built from 15 residues. CDR3 residues: CASNMGLAGTGELFF.

The rearrangement links TRBV5-6 to TRBJ2-7; the TCRdb call, TRBD2, lacks DNA for checking. The germline V gene encodes CDR1 SGHDT and CDR2 YYEEEE. This CDR3 has 14 amino acids. The CDR3 sequence: CASSSGTSAHEQYF.

The chain carries TRBV6-2 or TRBV6-3 and TRBJ2-1; the D call from TCRdb, TRBD1, cannot be confirmed without DNA. This CDR3 has 15 amino acids. CDR1 is MNHEY, CDR2 SVGEGT, per germline. This CDR3 reads CASTSEGVSYNEQFF.

This sequence joins TRBV2 and TRBJ2-5; TCRdb designates TRBD1, a call that cannot be tested without DNA. There are 15 residues in the CDR3. Germline V gives CDR1 SNHLY, CDR2 FYNNEI. The chain's CDR3 is CASSEGQGAARTQYF.

The V call is TRBV4-2, the J call TRBJ2-1; checking the TCRdb D call of TRBD2 is not possible without DNA. The CDR3 totals 13 residues. Germline CDR1 reads LGHNA; CDR2 reads YNFKEQ. The CDR3 is CASSQAGNNEQFF.

The chain recombines TRBV5-5 with TRBJ2-1; TCRdb calls TRBD1, which cannot be checked without DNA. The CDR3 length is 15 residues. Germline CDR1 is SGHKS and CDR2 is YYEKEE (reference sequence). The CDR3 spells CASRFPGQGYNEQFF. Complete variable domain (other parts from reference TRBV5-5 and TRBJ2-1): DAGVTQSPTHLIKTRGQQVTLRCSPISGHKSVSWYQQVLGQGPQFIFQYYEKEERGRGNFPDRFSARQFPNYSSELNVNALLLGDSALYLCASRFPGQGYNEQFFGPGTRLTVL.

The chain combines TRBV7-9 with TRBJ2-2; TCRdb's assignment of TRBD1 cannot be checked, as there is no DNA. CDR1 is SEHNR, CDR2 FQNEAQ, per germline (reference sequence). CDR3 length equals 14 residues. CDR3 sequence: CASRRGDRRGELFF.

V is TRBV12-2 and J is TRBJ1-5; TCRdb picks TRBD1, but there is no DNA to check that call. TRBV12-2 is given as a pseudogene. The CDR3 spans 13 residues. The CDR3 here is CASRTGWDQPQHF.

J is TRBJ2-6 and V is TRBV12-3 or TRBV12-4; the D gene TCRdb calls, TRBD1, cannot be checked with no DNA. The length of the CDR3 is 18 residues. This chain's CDR3 is CASSPEGQGTSGANVLTF.

The chain combines TRBV10-2 with TRBJ2-1; without DNA, the TCRdb call of TRBD2 cannot be checked. Per germline, CDR1 WSHSY and CDR2 SAAADI. CDR3 size: 14 residues. CDR3 in amino acids: CASGPGGYYNEQFF.

The genes are TRBV30 and TRBJ1-5; there is no DNA to check the TCRdb D call of TRBD1. CDR3 size: 15 residues. Germline values: CDR1 GTSNPN, CDR2 SVGIG (reference sequence). The CDR3 loop is CAWTPSTEGNQPQHF.

This chain connects TRBV3-1 to TRBJ2-1; TCRdb's D call, TRBD2, is unchecked because there is no DNA. The germline gives CDR1 LGHDT, CDR2 YNNKEL (reference sequence). The CDR3 covers 15 residues. CDR3 sequence: CASSPWTSKANEQFF.

The chain has TRBV28 and TRBJ2-7; the D call from TCRdb, TRBD2, cannot be confirmed without DNA. The V gene's germline CDR1 is MDHEN and CDR2 SYDVKM. CDR3 length: 16 amino acids. The CDR3 is CASSLSSGGAGYEQYF.

The CDR3 here is CASSPLTWNTEAFF. This chain uses TRBV27 with TRBJ1-1; TCRdb's D call, TRBD1, is unchecked because there is no DNA. Looked up from germline, CDR1 is MNHEY and CDR2 is SMNVEV (reference sequence). This CDR3 region has 14 residues.

The V call is TRBV15, the J call TRBJ2-2; lacking DNA, the TRBD2 call made by TCRdb goes unchecked. CDR1 is LNHNV and CDR2 is YYDKDF in the germline V gene (reference sequence). The CDR3 spans 16 residues. The CDR3: CATSRTTTINTGELFF.

This chain joins TRBV25-1 and TRBJ2-2; absent DNA, TCRdb's TRBD1 call cannot be checked. This CDR3 is 13 amino acids long. Germline values: CDR1 MGHDK, CDR2 SYGVNS. The CDR3 region is CASSERGTGELFF.

The genes are TRBV4-1 and TRBJ2-2; the TCRdb call, TRBD1, lacks DNA for checking. Germline V gene data show CDR1 as MGHRA and CDR2 as YSYEKL. This CDR3 has 16 amino acids. The CDR3 spells CASSQDSGTGTGELFF.

This chain uses TRBV5-1 with TRBJ2-7; there is no DNA to check the TCRdb D call of TRBD2. This CDR3 region has 18 residues. Germline assignment: CDR1 SGHRS and CDR2 YFSETQ. The chain's CDR3 is CASSGPAGRAGGTYEQYF.

The J gene is TRBJ2-1, the V gene TRBV7-3. The CDR3 contains 13 residues. Germline CDR1 is SGHTA and CDR2 is FQGTGA. CDR3 loop: CASSQGDRNEQFF.